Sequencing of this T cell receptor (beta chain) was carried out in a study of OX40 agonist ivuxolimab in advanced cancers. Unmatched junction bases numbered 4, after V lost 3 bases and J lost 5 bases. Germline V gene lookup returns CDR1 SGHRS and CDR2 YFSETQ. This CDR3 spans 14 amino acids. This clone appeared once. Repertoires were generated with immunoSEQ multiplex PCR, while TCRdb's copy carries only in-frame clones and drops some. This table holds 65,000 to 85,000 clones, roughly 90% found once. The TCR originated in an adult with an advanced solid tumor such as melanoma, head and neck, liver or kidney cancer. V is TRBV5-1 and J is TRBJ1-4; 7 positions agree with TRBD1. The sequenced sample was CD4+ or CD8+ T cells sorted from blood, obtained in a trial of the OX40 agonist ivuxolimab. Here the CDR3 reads CASSSGTENEKLFF. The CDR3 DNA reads TGCGCCAGCAGCTCGGGGACAGAAAATGAAAAACTGTTTTTT.